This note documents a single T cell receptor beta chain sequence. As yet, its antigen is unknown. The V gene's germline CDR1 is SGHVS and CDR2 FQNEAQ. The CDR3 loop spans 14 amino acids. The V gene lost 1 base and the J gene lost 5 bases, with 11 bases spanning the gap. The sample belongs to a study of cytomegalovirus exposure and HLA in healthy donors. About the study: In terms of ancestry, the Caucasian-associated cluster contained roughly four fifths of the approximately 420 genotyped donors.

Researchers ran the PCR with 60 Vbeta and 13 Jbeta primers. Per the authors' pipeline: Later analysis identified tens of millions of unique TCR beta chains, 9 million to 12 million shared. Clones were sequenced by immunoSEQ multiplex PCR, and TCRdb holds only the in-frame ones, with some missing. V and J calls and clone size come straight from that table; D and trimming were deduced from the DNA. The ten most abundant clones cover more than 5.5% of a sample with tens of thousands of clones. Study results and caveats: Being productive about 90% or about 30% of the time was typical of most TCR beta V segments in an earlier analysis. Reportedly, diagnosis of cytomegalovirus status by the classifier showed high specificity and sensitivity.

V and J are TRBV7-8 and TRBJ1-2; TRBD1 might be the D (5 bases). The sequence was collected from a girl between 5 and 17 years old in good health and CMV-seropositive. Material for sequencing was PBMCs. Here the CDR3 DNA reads TGTGCCAGCAGCTTAGTCCCCAGGGCTTATGGCTACACCTTC. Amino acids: CASSLVPRAYGYTF.